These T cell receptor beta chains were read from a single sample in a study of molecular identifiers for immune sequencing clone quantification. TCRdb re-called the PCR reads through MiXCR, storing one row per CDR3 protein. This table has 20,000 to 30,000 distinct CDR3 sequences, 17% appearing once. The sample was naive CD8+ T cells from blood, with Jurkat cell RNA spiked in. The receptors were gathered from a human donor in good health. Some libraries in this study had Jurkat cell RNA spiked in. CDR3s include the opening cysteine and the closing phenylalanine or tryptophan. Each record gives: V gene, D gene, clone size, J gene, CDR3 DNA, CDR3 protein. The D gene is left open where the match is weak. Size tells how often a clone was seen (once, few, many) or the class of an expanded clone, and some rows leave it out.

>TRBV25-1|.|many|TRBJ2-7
TGTGCCAGCAGTGAATACCTGACCTACGAGCAGTACTTC
CASSEYLTYEQYF
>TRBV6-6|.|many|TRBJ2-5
TGTGCCAGCAGTTTAGGGGATGGAATGTACCAAGAGACCCAGTACTTC
CASSLGDGMYQETQYF
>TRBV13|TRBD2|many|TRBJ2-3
TGTGCCAGCAGCCATAGCGGGGCAGCAGATACGCAGTATTTT
CASSHSGAADTQYF
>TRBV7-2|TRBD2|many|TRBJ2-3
TGTGCCAGCAGCTTGTTGTCGGCGGGAGGCACAGATACGCAGTATTTT
CASSLLSAGGTDTQYF
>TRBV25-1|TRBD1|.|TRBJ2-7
TGTGCCAGCAGTGAGACAGGGGGCTTCGAGCAGTACTTC
CASSETGGFEQYF
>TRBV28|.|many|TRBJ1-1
TGTGCCAGCAGTTTAAGTGGGGTCTACACTGAAGCTTTCTTT
CASSLSGVYTEAFF
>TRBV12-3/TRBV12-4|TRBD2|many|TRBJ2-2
TGTGCCAGCAGTTTAGGGACTAGGTCCGGGGAGCTGTTTTTT
CASSLGTRSGELFF
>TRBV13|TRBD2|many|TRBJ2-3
TGTGCCAGCAGCTCCCCCTGGCGGGAGGGCCCTCATACGCAGTATTTT
CASSSPWREGPHTQYF
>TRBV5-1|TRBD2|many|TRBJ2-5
TGCGCCAGCAGCTGGCGGGCTAGCGGAGTTGAAGAGACCCAGTACTTC
CASSWRASGVEETQYF
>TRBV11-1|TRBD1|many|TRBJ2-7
TGTGCCAGCAGCTACCACAGGGGTCGGAGCTCCTACGAGCAGTACTTC
CASSYHRGRSSYEQYF
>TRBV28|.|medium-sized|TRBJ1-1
TGTGCCAGCAGTTTAGAACAGGGCTTCCACATGAACACTGAAGCTTTCTTT
CASSLEQGFHMNTEAFF
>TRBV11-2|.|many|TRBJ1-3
TGTGCCAGCAGCATCAGACAGCGGAGCTCTGGAAACACCATATATTTT
CASSIRQRSSGNTIYF
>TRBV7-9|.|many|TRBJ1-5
TGTGCCAGCAGCTTAGATAGGAATCAGCCCCAGCATTTT
CASSLDRNQPQHF
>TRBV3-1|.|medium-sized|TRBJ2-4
TGTGCCAGCAGCCAATCTGGGAGAGTAGCGAGATACTTC
CASSQSGRVARYF
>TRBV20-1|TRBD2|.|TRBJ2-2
TGCAGTGCTATCGCCGGGACTAATTACACCGGGGAGCTGTTTTTT
CSAIAGTNYTGELFF
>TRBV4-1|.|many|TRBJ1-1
TGCGCCAGCAGCCTGCGAGGGGCTAACACTGAAGCTTTCTTT
CASSLRGANTEAFF
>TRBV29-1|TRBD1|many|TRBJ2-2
TGCAGCGTTTGGGGGCCGGGACAGGGGGCGCCGAACACCGGGGAGCTGTTTTTT
CSVWGPGQGAPNTGELFF
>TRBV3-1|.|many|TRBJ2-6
TGTGCCAGCAGCCAAGGTGAAGACGGGGCCAACGTCCTGACTTTC
CASSQGEDGANVLTF
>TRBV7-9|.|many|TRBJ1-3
TGTGCCGGGGGGAGTGGAAACACCATATATTTT
CAGGSGNTIYF
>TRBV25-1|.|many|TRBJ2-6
TGTGCCACCAGAAAAGACGGCTCTGGGGCCAACGTCCTGACTTTC
CATRKDGSGANVLTF
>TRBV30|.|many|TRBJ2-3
TGTGCCCTAGGGCTAGACGGGCCAGATACGCAGTATTTT
CALGLDGPDTQYF
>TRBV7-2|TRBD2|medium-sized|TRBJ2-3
TGTGCCAGCAGCTTACCACTAGCGGGAGAAGTCACAGATACGCAGTATTTT
CASSLPLAGEVTDTQYF
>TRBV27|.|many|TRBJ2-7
TGTGCCAGCAGCTTTACAGGGACCTACGAGCAGTACTTC
CASSFTGTYEQYF
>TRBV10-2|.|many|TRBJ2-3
TGCGCCAGCAGTGGGACCGCAAGTCAGTATTTT
CASSGTASQYF
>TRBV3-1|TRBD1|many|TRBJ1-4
TGTGCCAGCAGCTATACGACAGGGGGCGCTATTAATGAAAAACTGTTTTTT
CASSYTTGGAINEKLFF
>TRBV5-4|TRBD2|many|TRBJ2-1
TGTGCCAGCAGCTCTTCGACTAGCGGACCCAACTACAATGAGCAGTTCTTC
CASSSSTSGPNYNEQFF
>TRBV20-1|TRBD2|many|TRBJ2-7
TGCAGTGCTGGCGCTCCGACTAGCGGGGGCACCTACGAGCAGTACTTC
CSAGAPTSGGTYEQYF
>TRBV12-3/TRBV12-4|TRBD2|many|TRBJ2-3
TGTGCCAGCAGTTTTGGGGTAGCGGGGACAGATACGCAGTATTTT
CASSFGVAGTDTQYF
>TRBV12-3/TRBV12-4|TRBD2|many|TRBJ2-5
TGTGCCAGCAGTCACGGACTAGCAGAACAAGAGACCCAGTACTTC
CASSHGLAEQETQYF
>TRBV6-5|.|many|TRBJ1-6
TGTGCCAGCAGTGAAGAGCCCGGGACATCTACCTATAATTCACCCCTCCACTTT
CASSEEPGTSTYNSPLHF
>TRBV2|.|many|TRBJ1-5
TGTGCCAGCAGTGAACCCTCGTTAGGGTATAGCAATCAGCCCCAGCATTTT
CASSEPSLGYSNQPQHF
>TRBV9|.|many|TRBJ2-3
TGTGCCAGCAGCGTAGATATTGATACGCAGTATTTT
CASSVDIDTQYF
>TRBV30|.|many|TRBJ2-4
TGTGCCTGGAGCCAGCGCGGAGCAAGGAACATTCAGTACTTC
CAWSQRGARNIQYF
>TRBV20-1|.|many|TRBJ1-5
TGCAGTGCCCCCGATAGATCCTTAAGCAATCAGCCCCAGCATTTT
CSAPDRSLSNQPQHF
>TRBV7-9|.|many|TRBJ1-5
TGTGCCAGCAGCCGGACAGATTATAGCAATCAGCCCCAGCATTTT
CASSRTDYSNQPQHF
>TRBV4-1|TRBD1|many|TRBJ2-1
TGCGCCAGCAGCCAAGCCCACCAAACCGGGACAGGGAGAAACAATGAGCAGTTCTTC
CASSQAHQTGTGRNNEQFF
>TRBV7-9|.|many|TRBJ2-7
TGTGCCAGCAGCTTAGCCGACGGGCCGGGCGAGCAGTACTTC
CASSLADGPGEQYF
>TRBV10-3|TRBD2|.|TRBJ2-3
TGTGCCACCTCGGGAGGTAGCACGGATACGCAGTATTTT
CATSGGSTDTQYF
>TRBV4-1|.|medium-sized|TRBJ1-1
TGCGCCAGCAGGCTTGCAGATAAGAACACTGAAGCTTTCTTT
CASRLADKNTEAFF
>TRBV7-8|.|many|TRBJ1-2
TGTGCCAGCAGCTTAGGGTCTCAGGGCGGTTTTGGCTACACCTTC
CASSLGSQGGFGYTF
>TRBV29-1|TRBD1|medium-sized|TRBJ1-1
TGCAGCGCAGGGGGGGGCCCGAACTATATGAACACTGAAGCTTTCTTT
CSAGGGPNYMNTEAFF
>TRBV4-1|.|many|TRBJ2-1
TGCGCCAGCAGCCAAGGGGTGGTTTACAATGAGCAGTTCTTC
CASSQGVVYNEQFF
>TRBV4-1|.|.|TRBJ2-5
TGCGCCAGCAGCCAAGTTGGGGAAGAGACCCAGTACTTC
CASSQVGEETQYF
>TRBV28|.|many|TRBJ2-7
TGTGCCAGTCAAGGCCGTGTAGGCGGAGACTACGAGCAGTACTTC
CASQGRVGGDYEQYF
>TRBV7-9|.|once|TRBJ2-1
TGCGCCAGCAGCTTAGTAGCAGGGGCCGATAATGAGCAGTTCTTC
CASSLVAGADNEQFF
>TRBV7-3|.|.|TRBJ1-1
TGTGCCAGCAGCTTAATGGGGGACCCGATCGCTGGAGCTTTCTTT
CASSLMGDPIAGAFF
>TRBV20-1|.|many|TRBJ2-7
TGCAGTGCTAGACAGGCTTCGTCCTACGAGCAGTACTTC
CSARQASSYEQYF
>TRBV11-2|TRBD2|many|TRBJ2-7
TGTGCCAGCAACTCGGGGGGGCCCTACGAGCAGTACTTC
CASNSGGPYEQYF
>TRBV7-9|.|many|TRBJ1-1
TGTGCCAGCAGCTCATTCCTATCGGGGAACACTGAAGCTTTCTTT
CASSSFLSGNTEAFF
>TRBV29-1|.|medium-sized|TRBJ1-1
TGCAGCTCGAGCAAGGGTGAAACTGAAGCTTTCTTT
CSSSKGETEAFF
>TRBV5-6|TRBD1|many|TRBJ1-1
TGTGCCAGCAGCCTCGGACAGGGGGCAGGAGCTTTCTTT
CASSLGQGAGAFF